This TCR beta chain was captured in a study of CD8+CD57+ T cells in acquired aplastic anemia (dated by TCRdb to 2017 to 2018). With regard to the full study: DNA extracted from sorted CD4+ and CD8+ cells had a mean of approximately 3.4 ug, with a range of roughly 0.2 to 30 ug. CD8+CD57+ expansion was defined as a frequency above the mean frequency observed in healthy subjects.

Profiling of TCR beta VDJ combinations and CDR3 sequences used genomic DNA as the template. TCR repertoire sequencing was run on an Illumina HiSeq 2000. Regarding the original processing steps: Repertoire assessment relied on Simpson's diversity index, CDR3 size and DJ length profiles, and TRBV/TRBJ rearrangement plots. Whichever DNA sequence was most abundant in the deep sequencing data was defined as the immunodominant clone. CDR3 amino acid sequences were checked for sharing between subjects and were compared against published repertoires and the VDJdb database. TCRdb cleaned the public reads at Q25 with fastp, built clones with MiXCR and kept in-frame beta chains. Rows merge per CDR3 protein into single entries with the most common DNA and genes. For this entry, the V and J calls and clone size follow TCRdb and not the study's own pipeline. A total of about 160,000 distinct CDR3 sequences appear in this sample, 71% of them only once. 35% to 50% of the sample rests with the top ten.

Expansion of CD8+CD57+ cells had been shown by flow cytometry in the patients chosen for sequencing. All patients had severe acquired aplastic anemia diagnosed by International Study of Aplastic Anemia and Agranulocytosis and Camitta criteria. At the time blood was sampled, none of the patients had received any therapy. In this study, sorted CD4+ and CD8+ T cells from the blood of healthy subjects and of severe aplastic anemia patients had their TCR repertoires deep-sequenced. Patients were enrolled in the USA under clinicaltrials.gov protocols 00001620, 01623167, 00001397, 00071045, 00081523 and 00961064. Ficoll-Paque density gradient centrifugation was used to isolate peripheral blood mononuclear cells. Before DNA extraction, CD4+ and CD8+ T cells were sorted with FACS or magnetic beads. The germline ends are 16 bases apart after V is trimmed by 3 bases and J by 0 bases. From the cysteine through the phenylalanine, the CDR3 covers 17 amino acids. The entry retains the CDR3 DNA only, 51 bases that are in frame from base 1. The germline V gene (reference sequence) sets CDR1 to LNHDA and CDR2 to SQIVND.

To note about this clonotype: Its antigen has not been determined. Per-base qualities were not stored, and no clone one base away is much larger.

Results the study describes overall, beyond this receptor: Patients and healthy controls showed no significant difference in CD8+ Simpson's diversity (P=0.060). Around 30 CD8+ CDR3 sequences were found to be shared between patients and controls, but these sequences appeared to be highly expressed in patients and within the immunodominant clones of the patients.

Sample: sorted CD4+, CD8+, or CD8+CD57+ T cells (not recorded which) from PBMCs. This chain is built from TRBV19 and TRBJ2-3, and TRBD1 may be the D gene, going by 5 matching bases. The source is a human donor with aplastic anemia. The CDR3 corresponds to CASSMGRKGLSTDTQYF. The nucleotide sequence is given as TGTGCCAGTAGTATGGGGCGGAAGGGCCTTAGCACAGATACGCAGTATTTT. With the portions outside the CDR3 filled from the reference TRBV19 and TRBJ2-3 genes, the complete variable region becomes DGGITQSPKYLFRKEGQNVTLSCEQNLNHDAMYWYRQDPGQGLRLIYYSQIVNDFQKGDIAEGYSVSREKKESFPLTVTSAQKNPTAFYLCASSMGRKGLSTDTQYFGPGTRLTVL.